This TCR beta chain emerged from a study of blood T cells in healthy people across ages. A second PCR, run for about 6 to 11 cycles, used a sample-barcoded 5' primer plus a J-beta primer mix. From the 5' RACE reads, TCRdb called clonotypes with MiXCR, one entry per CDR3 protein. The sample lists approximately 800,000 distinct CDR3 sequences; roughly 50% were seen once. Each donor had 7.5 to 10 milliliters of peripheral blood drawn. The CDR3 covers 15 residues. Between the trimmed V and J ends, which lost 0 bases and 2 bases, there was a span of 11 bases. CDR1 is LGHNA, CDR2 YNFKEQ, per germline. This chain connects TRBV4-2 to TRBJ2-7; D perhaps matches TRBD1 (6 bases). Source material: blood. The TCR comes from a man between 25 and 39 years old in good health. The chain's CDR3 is CASSQEWDNTYEQYF. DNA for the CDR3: TGTGCCAGCAGCCAAGAGTGGGACAACACCTACGAGCAGTACTTC.